This T cell receptor beta chain was sequenced for a study of T-cell reconstitution after alpha-beta-depleted transplantation in children. Preparation of the TCRbeta library involved a method that used unique molecular identifiers. TCRdb passed the PCR reads through MiXCR, listing each CDR3 protein once. The top ten clones hold 11% of a sample with a few hundred thousand distinct CDR3 sequences, around 20% of them seen once. There are 14 residues in the CDR3. Germline loops: CDR1 SNHLY, CDR2 FYNNEI. The V and J ends lost 10 bases and 3 bases, in that order; junction bases with no gene match: 9. Study-wide points: A year post-transplant, T-cell counts and diversity derived mostly from newly produced T cells. Some patients owed their high day-60 TCRbeta diversity to surviving recipient T cells and thymic progenitors. Several hundred graft clones that had expanded were reportedly the source of alpha-beta T cells about two months after transplant.

With respect to this clonotype: Its antigen is undetermined.

The clonotype was recovered from a male patient younger than 18 who had a stem cell transplant for acute lymphoblastic leukemia, so the T cells may come from the graft donor. The genes are TRBV2 and TRBJ2-3, with TRBD2 identical over 8 bases. The sequenced sample was PBMCs, mostly from graft donor cells, obtained 180 days after TCRalphabeta/CD19-depleted stem cell transplant. CDR3 DNA sequence: TGTGCCACCACCCAGCGGGAGCCGACAGATACGCAGTATTTT. Translated, it gives CATTQREPTDTQYF.